The sequence of this T cell receptor (beta chain) was determined in a study of cytomegalovirus exposure and HLA in healthy donors. About the study: About 85 million unique TCRs from HLA-typed donors were held in an early release of data.

Study-wide results and caveats: It was in a later analysis that TCR association rates were seen to vary by HLA locus, highest for DRB1 and lowest for HLA-C. According to a later analysis, most TCR beta chains associated with CMV appeared HLA-restricted. Reported performance of the classifier showed diagnosis of cytomegalovirus status with high specificity and sensitivity.

This CDR3 region has 14 residues. The germline V gene encodes CDR1 MNHNS and CDR2 SASEGT. As for this clone: No antigen is known for it.

Researchers ran the PCR with 60 Vbeta and 13 Jbeta primers. Assay used: immunoSEQ multiplex PCR; TCRdb lists only in-frame clones, some missing. The profile shows 150,000 to 200,000 clones, about 80% of them singletons. This clonotype originated in a woman in her 30s in good health and CMV-seronegative. The V and J genes are TRBV6-1 and TRBJ2-5, with D possibly being TRBD1 (5 bases). The J call may be incorrect, as the DNA end agrees better with TRBJ2-7. The sample consisted of PBMCs. The CDR3 DNA sequence: TGTGCCAGCAGTGCCATGACAGTTCCCTACGAGCAGTACTTC. This translates into CASSAMTVPYEQYF.